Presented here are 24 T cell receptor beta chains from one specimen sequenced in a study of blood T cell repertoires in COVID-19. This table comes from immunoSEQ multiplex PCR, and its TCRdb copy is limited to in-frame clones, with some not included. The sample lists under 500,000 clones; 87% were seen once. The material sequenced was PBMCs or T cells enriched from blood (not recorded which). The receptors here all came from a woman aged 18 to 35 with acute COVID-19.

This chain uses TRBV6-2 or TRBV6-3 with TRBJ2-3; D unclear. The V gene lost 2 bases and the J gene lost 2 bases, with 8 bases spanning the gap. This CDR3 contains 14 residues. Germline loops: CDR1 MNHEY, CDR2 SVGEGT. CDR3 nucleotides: TGTGCCAGCAGTTACATCGACACCACAGATACGCAGTATTTT. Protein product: CASSYIDTTDTQYF.

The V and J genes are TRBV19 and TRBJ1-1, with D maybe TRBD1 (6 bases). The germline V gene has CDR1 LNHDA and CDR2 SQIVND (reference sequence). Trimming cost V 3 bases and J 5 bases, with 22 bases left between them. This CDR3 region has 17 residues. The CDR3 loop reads CASSIWGNMGAGTEAFF. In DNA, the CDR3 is TGTGCCAGTAGTATTTGGGGGAACATGGGGGCAGGGACTGAAGCTTTCTTT.

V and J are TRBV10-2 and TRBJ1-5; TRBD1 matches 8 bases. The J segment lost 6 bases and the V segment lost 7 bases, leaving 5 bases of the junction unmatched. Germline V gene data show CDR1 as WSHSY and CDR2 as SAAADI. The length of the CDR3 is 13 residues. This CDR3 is CASTGGSGQPQHF. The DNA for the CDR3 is TGCGCCAGCACAGGGGGCTCGGGTCAGCCCCAGCATTTT.

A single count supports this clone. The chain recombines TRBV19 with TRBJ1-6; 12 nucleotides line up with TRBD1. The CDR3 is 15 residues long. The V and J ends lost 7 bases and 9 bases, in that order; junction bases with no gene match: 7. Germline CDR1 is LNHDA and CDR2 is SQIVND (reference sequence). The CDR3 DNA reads TGTGCCAGTAACTCCCGGGACAGGGGGCCTTCACCCCTCCACTTT. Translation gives CASNSRDRGPSPLHF. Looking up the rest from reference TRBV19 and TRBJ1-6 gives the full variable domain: DGGITQSPKYLFRKEGQNVTLSCEQNLNHDAMYWYRQDPGQGLRLIYYSQIVNDFQKGDIAEGYSVSREKKESFPLTVTSAQKNPTAFYLCASNSRDRGPSPLHFGNGTRLTVT.

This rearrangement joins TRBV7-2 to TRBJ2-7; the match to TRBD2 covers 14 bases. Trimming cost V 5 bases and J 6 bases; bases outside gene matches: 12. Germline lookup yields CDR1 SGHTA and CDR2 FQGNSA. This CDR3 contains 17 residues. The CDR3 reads CASSLYESGLAGGEQYF. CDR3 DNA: TGTGCCAGCAGCCTTTACGAATCCGGACTAGCGGGAGGCGAGCAGTACTTC.

The DNA for the CDR3 is TGTGCCAGCAGTTACCCAGAAGGAGGACAGGATATCCAAGGCTACACCTTC. Its translation is CASSYPEGGQDIQGYTF. The chain couples TRBV6-2 or TRBV6-3 to TRBJ1-2; 7 bases align to TRBD1. CDR1 and CDR2 (germline): MNHEY, SVGEGT. The CDR3 runs 17 residues. With V trimmed by 2 bases and J by 8 bases, 17 bases remained unmatched.

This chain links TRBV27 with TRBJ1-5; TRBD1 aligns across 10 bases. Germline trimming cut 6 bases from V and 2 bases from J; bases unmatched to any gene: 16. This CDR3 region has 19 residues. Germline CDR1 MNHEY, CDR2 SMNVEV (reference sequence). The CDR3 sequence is CASSRTTGGSFGGNQPQHF. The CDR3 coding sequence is TGTGCCAGCAGCCGTACGACAGGGGGCAGTTTTGGCGGCAATCAGCCCCAGCATTTT.

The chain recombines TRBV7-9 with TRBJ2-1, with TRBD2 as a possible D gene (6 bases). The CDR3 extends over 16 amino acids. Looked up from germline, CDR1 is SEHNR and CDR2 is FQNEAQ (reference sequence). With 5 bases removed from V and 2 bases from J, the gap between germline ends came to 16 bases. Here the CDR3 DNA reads TGTGCCAGCAGCCCACCACTAGCAACCGCCTACAATGAGCAGTTCTTC. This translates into CASSPPLATAYNEQFF.

CDR3 in DNA: TGCGGACTGAGGTCGAATGAAAAACTGTTTTTT. Its translation is CGLRSNEKLFF. This rearrangement joins TRBV20-1 to TRBJ1-4; D is unresolved. This CDR3 is built from 11 residues. Germline V gives CDR1 DFQATT, CDR2 SNEGSKA (reference sequence).

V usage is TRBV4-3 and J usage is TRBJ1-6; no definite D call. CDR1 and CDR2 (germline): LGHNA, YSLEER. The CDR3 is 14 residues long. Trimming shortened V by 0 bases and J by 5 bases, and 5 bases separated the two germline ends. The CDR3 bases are TGCGCCAGCAGCCAAGATCCTCATAATTCACCCCTCCACTTT. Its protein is CASSQDPHNSPLHF.

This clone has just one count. The CDR3 DNA reads TGCGCCAGCAGCGCGACTCTTACCTACGAGCAGTACTTC. Protein: CASSATLTYEQYF. The chain has TRBV5-1 and TRBJ2-7; D gene unclear. V was clipped by 4 bases and J by 2 bases, with 10 bases between them. CDR1 and CDR2 from the germline V gene are SGHRS and YFSETQ. The CDR3 loop spans 13 amino acids.

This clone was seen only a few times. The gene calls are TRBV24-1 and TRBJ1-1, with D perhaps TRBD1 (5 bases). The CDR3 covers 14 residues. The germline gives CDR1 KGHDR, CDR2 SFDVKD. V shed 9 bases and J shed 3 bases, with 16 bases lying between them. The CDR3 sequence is CATLPEGVDTEAFF. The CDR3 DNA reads TGTGCCACCCTCCCAGAAGGGGTAGACACTGAAGCTTTCTTT.

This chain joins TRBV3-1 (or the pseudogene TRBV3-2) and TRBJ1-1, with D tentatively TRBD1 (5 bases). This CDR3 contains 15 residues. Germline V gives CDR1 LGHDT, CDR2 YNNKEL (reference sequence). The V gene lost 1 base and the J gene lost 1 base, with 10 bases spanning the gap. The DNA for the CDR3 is TGTGCCAGCAGCCAAGCGACAGTAAAGAACACTGAAGCTTTCTTT. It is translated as CASSQATVKNTEAFF.

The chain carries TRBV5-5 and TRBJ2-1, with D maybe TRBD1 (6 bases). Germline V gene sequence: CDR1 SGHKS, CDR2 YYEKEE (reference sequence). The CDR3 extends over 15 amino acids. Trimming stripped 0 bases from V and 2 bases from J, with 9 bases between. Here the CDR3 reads CASSLEQGAYNEQFF. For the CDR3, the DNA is TGTGCCAGCAGCTTGGAACAGGGAGCCTACAATGAGCAGTTCTTC.

The CDR3 DNA follows: TGTGCCAGCAGCTCAGGGGTCAACGTAGCTAACTATGGCTACACCTTC. Translated, it gives CASSSGVNVANYGYTF. The chain is built from TRBV5-5 and TRBJ1-2, with TRBD1 as a possible D gene (6 bases). The CDR3 is 16 residues long. The ends were cut back, 3 bases at V and 0 bases at J, with 15 bases in the middle. From germline, CDR1 is SGHKS and CDR2 YYEKEE (reference sequence).

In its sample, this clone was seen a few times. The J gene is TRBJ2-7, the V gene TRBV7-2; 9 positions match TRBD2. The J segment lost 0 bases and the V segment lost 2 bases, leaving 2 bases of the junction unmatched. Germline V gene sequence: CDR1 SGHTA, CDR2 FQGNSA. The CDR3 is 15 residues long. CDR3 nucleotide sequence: TGTGCCAGCAGCTTAACGGGACTAGCCTCCTACGAGCAGTACTTC. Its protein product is CASSLTGLASYEQYF.

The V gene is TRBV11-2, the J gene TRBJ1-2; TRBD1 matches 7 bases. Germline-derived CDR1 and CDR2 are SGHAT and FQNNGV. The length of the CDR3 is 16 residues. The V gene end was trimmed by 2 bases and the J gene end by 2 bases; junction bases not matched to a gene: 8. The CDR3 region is CASSLTRQGLNYGYTF. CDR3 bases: TGTGCCAGCAGCTTAACCCGACAGGGTTTAAACTATGGCTACACCTTC. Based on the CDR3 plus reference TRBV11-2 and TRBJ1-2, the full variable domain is EAGVAQSPRYKIIEKRQSVAFWCNPISGHATLYWYQQILGQGPKLLIQFQNNGVVDDSQLPKDRFSAERLKGVDSTLKIQPAKLEDSAVYLCASSLTRQGLNYGYTFGSGTRLTVV.

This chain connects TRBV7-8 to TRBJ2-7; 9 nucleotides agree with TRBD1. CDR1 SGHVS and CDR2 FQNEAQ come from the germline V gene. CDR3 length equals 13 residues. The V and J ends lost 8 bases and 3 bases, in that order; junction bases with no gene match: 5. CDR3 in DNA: TGTGCCAGCTCTCGACAGGGGGACTACGAGCAGTACTTC. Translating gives CASSRQGDYEQYF.

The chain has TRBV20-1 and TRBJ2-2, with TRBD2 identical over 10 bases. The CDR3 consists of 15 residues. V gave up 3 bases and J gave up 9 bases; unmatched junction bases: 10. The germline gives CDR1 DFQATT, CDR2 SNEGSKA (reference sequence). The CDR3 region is CSASQSSGRRWELFF. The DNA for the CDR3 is TGCAGTGCTAGTCAGTCTAGCGGGAGAAGATGGGAGCTGTTTTTT.

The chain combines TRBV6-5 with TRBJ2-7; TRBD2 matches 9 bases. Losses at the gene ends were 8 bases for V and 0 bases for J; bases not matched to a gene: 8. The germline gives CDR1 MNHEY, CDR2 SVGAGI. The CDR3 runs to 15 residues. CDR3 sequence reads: CASWAAGGDSYEQYF. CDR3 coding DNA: TGTGCCAGCTGGGCCGCGGGGGGGGACTCCTACGAGCAGTACTTC.

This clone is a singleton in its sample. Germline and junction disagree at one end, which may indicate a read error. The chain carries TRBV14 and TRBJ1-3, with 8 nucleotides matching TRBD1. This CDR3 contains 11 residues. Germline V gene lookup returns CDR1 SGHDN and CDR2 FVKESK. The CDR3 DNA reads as TGTGCCAGCAGCCAGGACAGGGCGAAGGATTTT. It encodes CASSQDRAKDF.

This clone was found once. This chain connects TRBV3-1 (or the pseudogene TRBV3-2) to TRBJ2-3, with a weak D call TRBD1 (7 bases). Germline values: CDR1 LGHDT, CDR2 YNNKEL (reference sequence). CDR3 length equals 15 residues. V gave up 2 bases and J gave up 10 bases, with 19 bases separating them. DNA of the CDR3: TGTGCCAGCAGCCAAAATTTTGGGCGGGACAGCGCGCAGTATTTT. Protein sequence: CASSQNFGRDSAQYF.

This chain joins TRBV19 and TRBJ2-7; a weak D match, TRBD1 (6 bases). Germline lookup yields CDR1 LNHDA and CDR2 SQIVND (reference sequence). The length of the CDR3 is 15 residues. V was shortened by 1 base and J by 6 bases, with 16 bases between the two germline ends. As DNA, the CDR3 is TGTGCCAGTAGTATAGGATCAGGGGCTATCTCCGAGCAGTACTTC. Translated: CASSIGSGAISEQYF.

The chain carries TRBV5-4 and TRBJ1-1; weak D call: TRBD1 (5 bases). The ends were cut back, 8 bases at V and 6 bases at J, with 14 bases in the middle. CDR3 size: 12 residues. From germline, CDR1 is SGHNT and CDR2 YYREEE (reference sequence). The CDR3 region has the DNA TGTGCCAGAAACTTGGGGGGGGCTGAAGCTTTCTTT. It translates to CARNLGGAEAFF.